This T cell receptor beta chain was sequenced for a study of OX40 agonist ivuxolimab in advanced cancers. Study-wide context: The costimulatory receptor OX40 (CD134) was targeted by ivuxolimab, a fully human IgG2 agonistic monoclonal antibody. Intravenous ivuxolimab was administered to patients every 2 weeks at six dose levels: 0.01, 0.1, 0.3, 1.5, 3 and 10 mg/kg. Of the 50 or so patients in dose escalation, about 20 had hepatocellular carcinoma, some 15 had melanoma, 9 had renal cell carcinoma and 9 had head and neck cancer. A male proportion of approximately 83% and a mean age of 60 years, ranging from about 23 to 79, were recorded for the dose-escalation cohort. Prior anti-PD-1, anti-PD-L1 or anti-CTLA-4 therapy was permitted, and approximately 39% of dose-escalation patients had received checkpoint inhibitors. Partial responses were achieved by three dose-escalation patients, of whom one had hepatocellular carcinoma and two had cutaneous melanoma. The purpose of peripheral TCRbeta sequencing was to test whether ivuxolimab changed TCR sequence diversity and led to clonal T-cell expansion. The paper reports the monotherapy dose-escalation portion (N ≈ 52 patients) of the phase I ivuxolimab trial. General conclusions and limits of the study: The antigen specificity of the peripheral T cells that underwent clonal expansion was not determined. At doses of 0.1 to 3.0 mg/kg, clonal expansion of both CD4+ and CD8+ T cells in blood was seen between baseline and week 6. After ivuxolimab, expanded clones were on average more numerous among CD8+ T cells than among CD4+ T cells. Partial responders in the 0.1-3.0 mg/kg groups had among the lowest normalized peripheral clonal expansion, especially among CD8+ T cells. Low levels of normalized T-cell clonal expansion were also seen in some patients who did not respond.

V lost 6 bases and J lost 3 bases, and the count of bases not matched to a germline gene is 11. From the cysteine through the phenylalanine, the CDR3 covers 15 amino acids. CDR3 DNA only is kept here, 45 bases in frame from base 1. The germline V gene encodes CDR1 SEHNR and CDR2 FQNEAQ (reference sequence). To sequence the TCRbeta CDR3 region, genomic DNA was isolated from the sorted cells. TCRbeta CDR3 regions were sequenced using the immunoSEQ Assay. The table was pulled from immuneACCESS by TCRdb, which kept in-frame rearrangements only. Such tables lose some clones; where checked, under half of the loss comes from unresolved V genes, and the rest has no known cause. The sample table holds around 80,000 clones, of which around 93% were seen once. About 8.6% of the sample comes from the top ten. Patients with a history of autoimmune disease or receiving systemic immunosuppression were excluded from the trial. Peripheral blood for TCR sequencing was drawn from every dose cohort at baseline, at cycle 4 day 1 and at cycle 7 day 1. The samples were taken from a phase I, first-in-human, multicenter, open-label dose-escalation trial of ivuxolimab. The trial enrolled adults with locally advanced or metastatic head and neck squamous cell, hepatocellular, melanoma or renal cell carcinoma. Before TCR sequencing, CD4+ T cells and CD8+ T cells were sorted from peripheral blood as separate populations.

Of note for this clone: Its antigen is still unknown. No much larger clonotype is one base removed from it; base qualities were not supplied.

The sequenced sample was CD4+ or CD8+ T cells sorted from blood, obtained in a trial of the OX40 agonist ivuxolimab. The sequence joins TRBV7-9 to TRBJ2-7, and 7 bases in between align with TRBD1. The TCR comes from an adult with an advanced solid tumor such as melanoma, head and neck, liver or kidney cancer. For the CDR3, the sequence is CASSGRGGSLYEQYF. The nucleotides are TGTGCCAGCAGTGGGCGAGGGGGCTCCCTCTACGAGCAGTACTTC. Reference TRBV7-9 and TRBJ2-7 genes cover what lies past the CDR3, so the full variable domain is DTGVSQNPRHKITKRGQNVTFRCDPISEHNRLYWYRQTLGQGPEFLTYFQNEAQLEKSRLLSDRFSAERPKGSFSTLEIQRTEQGDSAMYLCASSGRGGSLYEQYFGPGTRLTVT.